These 28 T cell receptor beta chains were sequenced from one sample in a study of T-cell reconstitution after alpha-beta-depleted transplantation in children. The authors prepared the TCRbeta library with unique molecular identifiers. One entry per CDR3 protein, called by TCRdb with MiXCR from the PCR reads. The sample holds about a million distinct CDR3 sequences, 25% to 30% seen once. The sequencing used PBMCs, mostly from graft donor cells, collected 360 days after TCRalphabeta/CD19-depleted stem cell transplant. The receptors were sampled from a boy younger than two who had a stem cell transplant for SCID, so the T cells may come from the graft donor.

This clonotype has more than one count but fewer than ten. V is TRBV7-9 and J is TRBJ2-1; 7 nucleotides align to TRBD2. The germline gives CDR1 SEHNR, CDR2 FQNEAQ (reference sequence). The length of the CDR3 is 17 residues. Unmatched junction bases numbered 12, after V lost 5 bases and J lost 2 bases. CDR3 protein: CASSLGPGLGAYNEQFF. DNA of the CDR3: TGTGCCAGCAGCCTGGGCCCAGGACTAGGGGCCTACAATGAGCAGTTCTTC. Filled out from reference TRBV7-9 and TRBJ2-1, the complete variable domain reads DTGVSQNPRHKITKRGQNVTFRCDPISEHNRLYWYRQTLGQGPEFLTYFQNEAQLEKSRLLSDRFSAERPKGSFSTLEIQRTEQGDSAMYLCASSLGPGLGAYNEQFFGPGTRLTVL.

CDR3 sequence: CAIKSLGVAGDEQFF. CDR3 nucleotides: TGTGCCATCAAATCACTAGGGGTTGCCGGCGATGAGCAGTTCTTC. This chain connects TRBV24-1 to TRBJ2-1, with D tentatively TRBD1 or TRBD2 (5 bases each). The germline gives CDR1 KGHDR, CDR2 SFDVKD. This CDR3 region has 15 residues. Trimming removed 11 bases at V and 8 bases at J, with 24 bases between.

There are many counts of this clonotype. V and J are TRBV28 and TRBJ1-3; no clear D gene. CDR1 MDHEN and CDR2 SYDVKM come from the germline V gene. V dropped 3 bases and J dropped 0 bases, with 3 bases sitting between them. The CDR3 extends over 13 amino acids. CDR3 sequence: CASSFGSGNTIYF. CDR3 coding DNA: TGTGCCAGCAGTTTCGGCTCTGGAAACACCATATATTTT.

This clonotype was found a few times. This chain uses TRBV4-1 with TRBJ2-2; tentatively, D is TRBD1 (5 bases). Germline assignment: CDR1 MGHRA and CDR2 YSYEKL. This CDR3 contains 15 residues. V was pared by 1 base and J by 6 bases, with 12 bases between. The CDR3 protein is CASSQAPRASGELFF. Here the CDR3 DNA reads TGCGCCAGCAGCCAAGCTCCCAGGGCGTCCGGGGAGCTGTTTTTT.

The gene calls are TRBV20-1 and TRBJ1-1; the match to TRBD1 covers 8 bases. CDR3 size: 13 residues. Germline assignment: CDR1 DFQATT and CDR2 SNEGSKA (reference sequence). Trimming took 5 bases from V and 5 from J; bases not matched to a gene: 7. CDR3 nucleotides: TGCAGTGCTCCAGGGGGCTTGGGGACTGAAGCTTTCTTT. Translation gives CSAPGGLGTEAFF.

The chain links TRBV7-9 to TRBJ1-1, with unresolved D. Germline V lookup: CDR1 SEHNR, CDR2 FQNEAQ (reference sequence). Trimming stripped 2 bases from V and 1 base from J, with 11 bases between. The CDR3 has 15 residues. In DNA, the CDR3 is TGTGCCAGCAGCTTATGGAGGTTAGAGAACACTGAAGCTTTCTTT. Its translation: CASSLWRLENTEAFF.

V is TRBV7-2 and J is TRBJ2-3, with unresolved D. Germline V gene data show CDR1 as SGHTA and CDR2 as FQGNSA. The CDR3 extends over 15 amino acids. Deletions cut 2 bases from V and 2 bases from J, with 11 bases between. DNA for the CDR3: TGTGCCAGCAGCTTATTTTCGGTACCCACAGATACGCAGTATTTT. As protein: CASSLFSVPTDTQYF.

This clonotype was observed a handful of times. V usage is TRBV15 and J usage is TRBJ1-6, with D unresolved. The ends were cut back, 2 bases at V and 8 bases at J, with 10 bases in the middle. The V gene's germline CDR1 is LNHNV and CDR2 YYDKDF (reference sequence). There are 14 residues in the CDR3. In DNA form, the CDR3 reads TGTGCCACCAGCAGACCAACCCCAGATTCACCCCTCCACTTT. Residues: CATSRPTPDSPLHF.

This clonotype was picked up a small number of times. The chain is built from TRBV4-2 and TRBJ2-1, with 9 bases aligning to TRBD2. Trimming at V came to 10 bases and at J to 0 bases, leaving 16 bases not matched to a gene. Germline CDR1 and CDR2: LGHNA and YNFKEQ. This CDR3 has 18 residues. CDR3 amino acids: CATTRGNSGGHSYNEQFF. The CDR3 DNA follows: TGTGCCACCACACGGGGGAATAGCGGGGGCCACTCCTACAATGAGCAGTTCTTC.

V and J are TRBV7-9 and TRBJ2-4, with D tentatively TRBD1 (6 bases). V lost 5 bases and J lost 6, with 8 bases in between. Germline assignment: CDR1 SEHNR and CDR2 FQNEAQ (reference sequence). CDR3 length: 12 amino acids. As DNA, the CDR3 is TGTGCCAGCAGCGTGACAGGAAACATTCAGTACTTC. It codes for CASSVTGNIQYF.

The V gene is TRBV25-1, the J gene TRBJ1-6, with TRBD1 matching over 7 bases. This CDR3 spans 15 amino acids. J gave up 7 bases and V 1 base, and 4 bases lay outside the gene matches. Germline V CDR1 and CDR2: MGHDK, SYGVNS. The CDR3 region is CASSESETGNSPLHF. The CDR3, as DNA: TGTGCCAGCAGTGAATCGGAGACAGGGAATTCACCCCTCCACTTT.

This clonotype occurred a few times. The chain uses TRBV11-2 and TRBJ1-2; 7 bases are shared with TRBD1. The CDR3 spans 16 residues. V trimming: 1 base; J trimming: 4 bases; junction bases outside the gene matches: 9. The germline CDR1 and CDR2 sequences are SGHAT and FQNNGV. This CDR3 reads CASSLVQGGYGYGYTF. The CDR3 bases are TGTGCCAGCAGCTTAGTCCAGGGGGGATATGGCTATGGCTACACCTTC.

The chain recombines TRBV11-2 with TRBJ1-5, with 7 bases lining up with TRBD1. CDR3 length equals 15 residues. Per the germline V gene, CDR1 is SGHAT and CDR2 is FQNNGV. V was clipped by 1 base and J by 7 bases; unmatched bases: 7. This CDR3 reads CASSLGTGFGQPQHF. In nucleotides, the CDR3 is TGTGCCAGCAGCTTAGGGACAGGATTCGGGCAGCCCCAGCATTTT.

The rearrangement uses TRBV20-1 and TRBJ1-2; D remains unclear. Germline V lookup: CDR1 DFQATT, CDR2 SNEGSKA (reference sequence). The CDR3 totals 16 residues. With 0 bases removed from V and 0 bases from J, the gap between germline ends came to 14 bases. The CDR3 sequence: CSARDSAFLSNYGYTF. The CDR3 DNA follows: TGCAGTGCTAGAGATTCGGCGTTCCTCTCTAACTATGGCTACACCTTC.

This chain uses TRBV6-1 with TRBJ2-4, with 7 bases aligning to TRBD1. CDR1 and CDR2 from the germline V gene are MNHNS and SASEGT. The J segment lost 6 bases and the V segment lost 6 bases, leaving 5 bases of the junction unmatched. The CDR3 covers 13 residues. CDR3 loop: CASRRGQSNIQYF. CDR3 coding DNA: TGTGCCAGCAGAAGGGGACAGTCAAACATTCAGTACTTC.

The V call is TRBV7-2, the J call TRBJ2-2; 7 bases fit TRBD1. The V and J ends lost 5 bases and 6 bases, in that order; junction bases with no gene match: 9. The germline CDR1 and CDR2 sequences are SGHTA and FQGNSA. CDR3 size: 15 residues. CDR3 DNA: TGTGCCAGCAGCATAGACAGGGTCGGGGCCGGGGAGCTGTTTTTT. Translation gives CASSIDRVGAGELFF.

In DNA, the CDR3 is TGTGCCAGCCGACCCCGGTTTGCGATGAGCTCTGGAAACACCATATATTTT. Translation gives CASRPRFAMSSGNTIYF. The J gene is TRBJ1-3, the V gene TRBV12-3 or TRBV12-4; D not certain. V was pared by 8 bases and J by 0 bases, with 20 bases between. The CDR3 is made up of 17 amino acids.

A few counts support this clonotype. The chain combines TRBV27 with TRBJ2-2; D might be TRBD2 (6 bases). Germline CDR1 is MNHEY and CDR2 is SMNVEV (reference sequence). The CDR3 is made up of 14 amino acids. CDR3 coding DNA: TGTGTACCTAACGGGGACGGGAGCACCGGGGAGCTGTTTTTT. Protein: CVPNGDGSTGELFF.

This clonotype was recorded a few times. The CDR3 loop is CASRSTGSSGNTIYF. The CDR3 coding sequence is TGTGCCAGCAGGTCGACAGGAAGCTCTGGAAACACCATATATTTT. The chain recombines TRBV6-1 with TRBJ1-3; the D gene is possibly TRBD1 (6 bases). Germline V gene sequence: CDR1 MNHNS, CDR2 SASEGT. V shed 6 bases and J shed 0 bases, with 12 bases lying between them. The CDR3 runs 15 residues.

This rearrangement joins TRBV10-2 to TRBJ2-1, with D maybe TRBD2 (6 bases). V was clipped by 3 bases and J by 2 bases, with 11 bases between them. This CDR3 contains 15 residues. Germline loops: CDR1 WSHSY, CDR2 SAAADI. As DNA, the CDR3 is TGCGCCAGCAGTGATCTACGGGGGACCTACAATGAGCAGTTCTTC. This encodes CASSDLRGTYNEQFF.

This clonotype was counted only a few times. The V and J genes are TRBV20-1 and TRBJ2-3; tentatively, D is TRBD1 or TRBD2 (5 bases each). The CDR3 covers 14 residues. Looked up from germline, CDR1 is DFQATT and CDR2 is SNEGSKA (reference sequence). The germline V and J ends were trimmed by 4 bases and 6 bases, with 17 bases remaining between them. CDR3 DNA: TGCAGTGCTATCCGGGACGCGGGTGTGGATACGCAGTATTTT. Translating gives CSAIRDAGVDTQYF.

J is TRBJ1-5 and V is TRBV12-3 or TRBV12-4; 7 positions agree with TRBD1. The CDR3 length is 15 residues. J was trimmed by 1 base and V by 4 bases; bases with no gene match: 4. CDR3: CASSSQGKSNQPQHF. The CDR3 bases are TGTGCCAGCAGTTCACAGGGGAAAAGCAATCAGCCCCAGCATTTT.

The sample holds a few counts of this clonotype. V gene TRBV25-1 combines with J gene TRBJ2-3; D gene unclear. The V gene lost 4 bases and the J gene lost 4 bases, with 9 bases spanning the gap. CDR3 size: 13 residues. The germline CDR1 and CDR2 sequences are MGHDK and SYGVNS. The CDR3: CASSAPKADTQYF. In nucleotides, the CDR3 is TGTGCCAGCAGTGCCCCGAAGGCAGATACGCAGTATTTT.

V and J are TRBV5-1 and TRBJ1-2; D might be TRBD1 (5 bases). This CDR3 is 20 amino acids long. Germline-derived CDR1 and CDR2 are SGHRS and YFSETQ. Trimming shortened V by 0 bases and J by 4 bases, and 28 bases separated the two germline ends. DNA for the CDR3: TGCGCCAGCAGCTTGGGGCAGGGCGGCGACCGGATCCTACGGGCCTATGGCTACACCTTC. It codes for CASSLGQGGDRILRAYGYTF.

This clonotype showed up many times. The CDR3 DNA reads as TGCGCCAGCAGCCTGTGGGACAGGGAAGGCTACACCTTC. Translation: CASSLWDREGYTF. This chain links TRBV5-1 with TRBJ1-2, with TRBD1 matching over 9 bases. J was trimmed by 8 bases and V by 4 bases; bases with no gene match: 6. The CDR3 is 13 amino acids. Germline CDR1 SGHRS, CDR2 YFSETQ.

This clonotype was recorded a few times. V usage is TRBV2 and J usage is TRBJ2-7; 9 nucleotides agree with TRBD1. Germline V CDR1 and CDR2: SNHLY, FYNNEI. The CDR3 loop spans 14 amino acids. The trim removed 3 bases at V and 7 bases at J, leaving 7 bases unmatched. CDR3 residues: CASSEGQGLSEQYF. In nucleotides, the CDR3 is TGTGCCAGCAGTGAGGGACAGGGCCTGTCGGAGCAGTACTTC.

This clonotype was detected only a few times. The chain is built from TRBV12-3 or TRBV12-4 and TRBJ1-5; maybe TRBD1 (6 bases). V was cut by 7 bases and J by 4 bases, with 14 bases left in between. CDR3 size: 14 residues. The CDR3 region is CASTIGQWNQPQHF. The CDR3, as DNA: TGTGCCAGCACCATCGGACAGTGGAATCAGCCCCAGCATTTT.

The chain recombines TRBV7-9 with TRBJ2-3; D is undetermined. CDR1 is SEHNR, CDR2 FQNEAQ, per germline (reference sequence). The CDR3 totals 16 residues. Trimming cost V 0 bases and J 2 bases, with 12 bases left between them. CDR3 loop: CASSLAVRGITDTQYF. CDR3 sequence (DNA): TGTGCCAGCAGCTTAGCGGTTCGAGGAATCACAGATACGCAGTATTTT.